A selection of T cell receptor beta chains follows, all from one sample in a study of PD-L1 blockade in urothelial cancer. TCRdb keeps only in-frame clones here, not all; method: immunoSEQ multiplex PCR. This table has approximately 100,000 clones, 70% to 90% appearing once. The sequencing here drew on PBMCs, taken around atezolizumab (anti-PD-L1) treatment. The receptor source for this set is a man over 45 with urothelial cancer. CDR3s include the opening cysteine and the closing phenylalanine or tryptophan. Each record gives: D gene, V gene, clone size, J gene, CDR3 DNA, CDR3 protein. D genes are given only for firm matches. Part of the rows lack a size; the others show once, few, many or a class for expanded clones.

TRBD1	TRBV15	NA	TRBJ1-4	TGTGCCACCAGCAGCGCTGGGACAGGGAGGGAAAAACTGTTTTTT	CATSSAGTGREKLFF
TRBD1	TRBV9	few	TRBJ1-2	TGTGCCAGCAGCGTAGGGACAGGGAACGGCTACACCTTC	CASSVGTGNGYTF
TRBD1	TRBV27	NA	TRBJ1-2	TGTGCCAGCAGCCCACTTGACAGGGCTAGTGGCTACACCTTC	CASSPLDRASGYTF
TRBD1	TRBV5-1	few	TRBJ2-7	TGCGCCAGCAGCACCAGACAGGGGGCCTACGAGCAGTACTTC	CASSTRQGAYEQYF
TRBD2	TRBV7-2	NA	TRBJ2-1	TGTGCCAGCAGCCTCACTAGCGGAGCCTACAATGAGCAGTTCTTC	CASSLTSGAYNEQFF
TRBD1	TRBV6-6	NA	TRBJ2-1	TGTGCCAGCAGCACGGGACAGGCCGTCTATGAGCAGTTCTTC	CASSTGQAVYEQFF
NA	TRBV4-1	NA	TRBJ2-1	TGCGCCAGCAGGCCCGGGACACTTAGCTCCTACAATGAGCAGTTCTTC	CASRPGTLSSYNEQFF
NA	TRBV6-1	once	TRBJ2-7	TGTGCCATCAGGAGCTCCTACGAGCAGTACTTC	CAIRSSYEQYF
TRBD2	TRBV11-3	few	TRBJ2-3	TGTGCCAGCAGCTTAACTAGCGGGAAGGGAACAGATACGCAGTATTTT	CASSLTSGKGTDTQYF
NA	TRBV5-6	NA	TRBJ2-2	TGTGCCAGCAGCTTGTTTGGCGACATAGGAACCGGGGAGCTGTTTTTT	CASSLFGDIGTGELFF
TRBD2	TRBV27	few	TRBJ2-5	TGTGCCAGCAGTTTAACCCCAGGGACTAGCGGGACAGAGACCCAGTACTTC	CASSLTPGTSGTETQYF
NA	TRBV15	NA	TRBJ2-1	TGTGCCACCAGCAGGGGGGCCTATGTCGGCGGCAATGAGCAGTTCTTC	CATSRGAYVGGNEQFF
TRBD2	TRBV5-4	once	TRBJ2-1	TGTGCCAGCAGCCCTGGGACTAGCGGTCACAATGAGCAGTTCTTC	CASSPGTSGHNEQFF
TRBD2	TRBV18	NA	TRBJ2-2	TGTGCCAGCTCATCCCAGAGGCGCAGCTCCGGGACTAGGAGCACCGGGGAGCTGTTTTTT	CASSSQRRSSGTRSTGELFF
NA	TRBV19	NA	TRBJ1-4	TGTGCCAGTAGTCCCCTTGGGGGCGCAAAACTGTTTTTT	CASSPLGGAKLFF
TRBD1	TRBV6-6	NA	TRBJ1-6	TGTGCCAGCAGGGACTTCGACAGGGAGAATTCACCCCTCCACTTT	CASRDFDRENSPLHF
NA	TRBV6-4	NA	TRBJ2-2	TGTGCCAGCAAACAACTAGCTACCACCGGGGAGCTGTTTTTT	CASKQLATTGELFF
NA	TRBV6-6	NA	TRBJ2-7	TGTGCCAGCAGTAAGGCAGGGGAAAGCTCCTACGAGCAGTACTTC	CASSKAGESSYEQYF